One sample yielded the 10 T cell receptor beta chains listed below, sequenced in a study of cytomegalovirus exposure and HLA in healthy donors. PCR was performed using 60 Vbeta and 13 Jbeta primers. Sequencing was performed with immunoSEQ multiplex PCR; in TCRdb, only in-frame clones are kept and a portion is missing. This table holds 90,000 to 150,000 clones, 75% found once. Sequencing input: PBMCs. These receptors were collected from a woman in her thirties or forties in good health and CMV-seropositive.

This chain links TRBV6-5 with TRBJ1-5; 9 bases line up with TRBD1. Looked up from germline, CDR1 is MNHEY and CDR2 is SVGAGI. The CDR3 extends over 15 amino acids. V was pared by 9 bases and J by 4 bases, with 10 bases of the junction left unmatched. DNA for the CDR3: TGTGCCAGTGCGACGGGGACAGGGAATAATCAGCCCCAGCATTTT. It specifies CASATGTGNNQPQHF.

The V call is TRBV5-1, the J call TRBJ2-1; 7 nucleotides align to TRBD1. The CDR3 extends over 15 amino acids. The germline gives CDR1 SGHRS, CDR2 YFSETQ. Trimming took 0 bases from V and 5 from J; bases not matched to a gene: 5. The CDR3 bases are TGCGCCAGCAGCTTGGAGGGGGCGCATAACAATGAGCAGTTCTTC. It specifies CASSLEGAHNNEQFF.

V gene TRBV27 combines with J gene TRBJ2-7; 10 bases are a match to TRBD1. Germline V gene lookup returns CDR1 MNHEY and CDR2 SMNVEV (reference sequence). This CDR3 region has 12 residues. With V trimmed by 7 bases and J by 5 bases, 2 bases remained unmatched. For the CDR3, the DNA is TGTGCCAGCATCGGGACAGGGGACGAGCAGTACTTC. It is translated as CASIGTGDEQYF.

The genes are TRBV7-8 and TRBJ2-7; 12 bases line up with TRBD2. CDR1 SGHVS and CDR2 FQNEAQ come from the germline V gene. The junction had 5 bases not matched to a gene; V was cut back by 5 bases and J by 3 bases. The CDR3 extends over 15 amino acids. The CDR3 protein is CASSPRLAGDYEQYF. DNA for the CDR3: TGTGCCAGCAGCCCCCGACTAGCGGGAGACTACGAGCAGTACTTC. The full variable domain, in which reference TRBV7-8 and TRBJ2-7 provide the parts outside the CDR3, is GAGVSQSPRYKVAKRGQDVALRCDPISGHVSLFWYQQALGQGPEFLTYFQNEAQLDKSGLPSDRFFAERPEGSVSTLKIQRTQQEDSAVYLCASSPRLAGDYEQYFGPGTRLTVT.

CDR3 protein: CASSGAGHNEQFF. CDR3 coding DNA: TGTGCCAGCAGTGGGGCAGGGCACAATGAGCAGTTCTTC. This rearrangement joins TRBV6-6 to TRBJ2-1, with D possibly TRBD1 on 5 matching bases. The germline V gene encodes CDR1 MNHNY and CDR2 SVGAGI (reference sequence). The CDR3 is 13 amino acids. V lost 5 bases, J lost 5 bases, and 10 bases lay in between.

The rearrangement links TRBV5-1 to TRBJ2-5, with a weak D call TRBD2 (6 bases). V was trimmed by 0 bases and J by 5 bases, leaving 11 bases between them. This CDR3 comprises 14 residues. From germline, CDR1 is SGHRS and CDR2 YFSETQ. CDR3 nucleotide sequence: TGCGCCAGCAGCTTGGCGGGGGTCGGTGAGACCCAGTACTTC. It translates to CASSLAGVGETQYF. The complete variable domain, with remaining parts taken from reference TRBV5-1 and TRBJ2-5, reads KAGVTQTPRYLIKTRGQQVTLSCSPISGHRSVSWYQQTPGQGLQFLFEYFSETQRNKGNFPGRFSGRQFSNSRSEMNVSTLELGDSALYLCASSLAGVGETQYFGPGTRLLVL.

The rearrangement links TRBV5-4 to TRBJ1-2; D not certain. The CDR3 runs to 14 residues. The ends were cut back, 3 bases at V and 4 bases at J, with 13 bases in the middle. Germline V lookup: CDR1 SGHNT, CDR2 YYREEE (reference sequence). This chain's CDR3 is CASSSLQILYGYTF. The CDR3 bases are TGTGCCAGCAGCTCGCTACAGATTCTCTATGGCTACACCTTC. Full variable domain (rest looked up from reference TRBV5-4 and TRBJ1-2): ETGVTQSPTHLIKTRGQQVTLRCSSQSGHNTVSWYQQALGQGPQFIFQYYREEENGRGNFPPRFSGLQFPNYSSELNVNALELDDSALYLCASSSLQILYGYTFGSGTRLTVV.

This clone has a handful of counts. This sequence joins TRBV7-2 and TRBJ1-5; D perhaps matches TRBD1 (6 bases). V lost 0 bases to trimming and J lost 6 bases, with 15 bases between them. Germline lookup yields CDR1 SGHTA and CDR2 FQGNSA. There are 16 residues in the CDR3. The CDR3 DNA follows: TGTGCCAGCAGCTTAGCTCCTAACAGGGCTGGTCAGCCCCAGCATTTT. Its translation: CASSLAPNRAGQPQHF. Together with reference TRBV7-2 and TRBJ1-5, the CDR3 gives the full variable domain: GAGVSQSPSNKVTEKGKDVELRCDPISGHTALYWYRQSLGQGLEFLIYFQGNSAPDKSGLPSDRFSAERTGGSVSTLTIQRTQQEDSAVYLCASSLAPNRAGQPQHFGDGTRLSIL.

The chain joins TRBV19 to TRBJ2-7; 13 nucleotides match TRBD2. Germline V gene data show CDR1 as LNHDA and CDR2 as SQIVND (reference sequence). The CDR3 runs 15 residues. Trimming cost V 1 base and J 4 bases; bases outside gene matches: 1. CDR3 nucleotide sequence: TGTGCCAGTAGTATAGGACTAGCGGGAGGTTACGAGCAGTACTTC. Amino acids: CASSIGLAGGYEQYF.

The genes are TRBV1 and TRBJ1-2; the table's TRBD1 call for D was not verified on the DNA. TRBV1 has pseudogene status. This CDR3 comprises 15 residues. The CDR3 loop reads CTSSQDPLTNYGYTF. The CDR3 DNA sequence: TGCACCAGCAGCCAAGATCCCCTTACAAACTATGGCTACACCTTC.